This T cell receptor (beta chain) emerged from a study of blood T cell repertoires in COVID-19. Study-wide context: PBMCs, B-cell-depleted T cells, or T cells provided the cDNA or gDNA that made up the material.

As originally analysed: Amplification of reference gene primers was used by the study to estimate nucleated cell counts. The table came from immunoSEQ multiplex PCR; TCRdb's copy has only in-frame clones and leaves some out. V, J and clone size were drawn from that table, and D and trimming were deduced from the DNA. The sample shows 25,000 to 30,000 clones, 70% to 90% of them seen only once. The CDR3 totals 13 residues. The germline V gene has CDR1 SGHDT and CDR2 YYEEEE. Between the trimmed V and J ends, which lost 0 bases and 4 bases, there was a span of 4 bases. Patients at the Seattle site were enrolled during active infection and followed longitudinally.

This clonotype originated in a woman aged 80 or older with COVID-19, enrolled during active disease. Sequencing used peripheral blood. V gene TRBV5-6 combines with J gene TRBJ1-4, with no clear D. The CDR3 reads CASSLALNEKLFF. CDR3 coding DNA: TGTGCCAGCAGCTTGGCCCTTAATGAAAAACTGTTTTTT.